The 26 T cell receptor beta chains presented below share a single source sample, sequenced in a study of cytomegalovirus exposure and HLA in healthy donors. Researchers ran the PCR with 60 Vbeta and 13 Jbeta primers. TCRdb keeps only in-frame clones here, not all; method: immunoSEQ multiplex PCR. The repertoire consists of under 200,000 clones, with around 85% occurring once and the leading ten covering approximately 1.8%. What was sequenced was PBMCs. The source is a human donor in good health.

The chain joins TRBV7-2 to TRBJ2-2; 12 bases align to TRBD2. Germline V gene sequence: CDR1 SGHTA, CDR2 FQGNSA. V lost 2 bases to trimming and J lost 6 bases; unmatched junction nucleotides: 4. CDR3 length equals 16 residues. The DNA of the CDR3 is TGTGCCAGCAGCTTAATCGCTAGCGGGGGGGCCGGGGAGCTGTTTTTT. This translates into CASSLIASGGAGELFF. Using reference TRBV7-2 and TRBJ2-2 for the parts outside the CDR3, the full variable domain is GAGVSQSPSNKVTEKGKDVELRCDPISGHTALYWYRQSLGQGLEFLIYFQGNSAPDKSGLPSDRFSAERTGGSVSTLTIQRTQQEDSAVYLCASSLIASGGAGELFFGEGSRLTVL.

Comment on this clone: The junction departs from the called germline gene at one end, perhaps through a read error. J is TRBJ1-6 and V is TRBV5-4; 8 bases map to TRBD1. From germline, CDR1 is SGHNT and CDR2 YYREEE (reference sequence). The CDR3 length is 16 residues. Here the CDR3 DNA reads TGTGCCAGCAGCTTGGAGGACAGGGTGTATAGTTCACCCCTCCACTTT. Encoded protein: CASSLEDRVYSSPLHF. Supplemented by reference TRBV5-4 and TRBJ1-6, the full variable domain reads ETGVTQSPTHLIKTRGQQVTLRCSSQSGHNTVSWYQQALGQGPQFIFQYYREEENGRGNFPPRFSGLQFPNYSSELNVNALELDDSALYLCASSLEDRVYSSPLHFGNGTRLTVT.

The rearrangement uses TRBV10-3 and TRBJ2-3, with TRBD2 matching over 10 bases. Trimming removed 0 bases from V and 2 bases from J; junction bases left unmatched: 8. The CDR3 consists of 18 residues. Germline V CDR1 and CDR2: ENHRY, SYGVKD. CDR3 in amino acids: CAISESRGSGGSTDTQYF. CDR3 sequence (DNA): TGTGCCATCAGTGAGTCGAGGGGTAGCGGGGGGTCCACAGATACGCAGTATTTT.

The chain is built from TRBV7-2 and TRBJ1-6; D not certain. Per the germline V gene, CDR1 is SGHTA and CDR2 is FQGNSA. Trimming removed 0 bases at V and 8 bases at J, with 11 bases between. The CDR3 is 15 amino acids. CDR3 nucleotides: TGTGCCAGCAGCTTAGCCGGGATCCATCATTCACCCCTCCACTTT. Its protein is CASSLAGIHHSPLHF.

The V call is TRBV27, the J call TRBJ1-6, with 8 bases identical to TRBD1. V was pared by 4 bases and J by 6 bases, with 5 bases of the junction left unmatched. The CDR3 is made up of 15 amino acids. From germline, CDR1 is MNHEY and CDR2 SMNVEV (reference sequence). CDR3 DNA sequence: TGTGCCAGCAGTTGGACAGGGAGTACTAATTCACCCCTCCACTTT. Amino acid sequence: CASSWTGSTNSPLHF.

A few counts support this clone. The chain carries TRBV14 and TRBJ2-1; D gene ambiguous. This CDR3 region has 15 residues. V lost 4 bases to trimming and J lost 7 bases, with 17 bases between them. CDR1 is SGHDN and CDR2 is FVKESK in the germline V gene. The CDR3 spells CASSRLETAGNEQFF. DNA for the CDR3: TGTGCCAGCAGCCGTTTGGAAACAGCCGGTAATGAGCAGTTCTTC. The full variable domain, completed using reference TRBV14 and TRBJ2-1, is EAGVTQFPSHSVIEKGQTVTLRCDPISGHDNLYWYRRVMGKEIKFLLHFVKESKQDESGMPNNRFLAERTGGTYSTLKVQPAELEDSGVYFCASSRLETAGNEQFFGPGTRLTVL.

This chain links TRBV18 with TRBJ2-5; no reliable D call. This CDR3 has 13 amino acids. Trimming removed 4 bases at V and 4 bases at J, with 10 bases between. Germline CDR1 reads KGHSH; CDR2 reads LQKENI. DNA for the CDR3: TGTGCCAGCTCACTTGCGCCGGTAGAGACCCAGTACTTC. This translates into CASSLAPVETQYF.

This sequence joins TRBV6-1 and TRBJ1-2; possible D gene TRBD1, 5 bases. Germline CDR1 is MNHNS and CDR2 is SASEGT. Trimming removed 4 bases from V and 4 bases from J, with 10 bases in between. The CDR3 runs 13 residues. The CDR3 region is CASSVPGVYGYTF. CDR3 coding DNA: TGTGCCAGCAGTGTCCCGGGGGTCTATGGCTACACCTTC.

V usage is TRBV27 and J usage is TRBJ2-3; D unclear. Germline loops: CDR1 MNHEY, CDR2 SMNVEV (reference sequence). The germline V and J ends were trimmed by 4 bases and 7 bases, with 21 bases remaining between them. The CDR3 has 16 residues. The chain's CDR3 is CASSSSASERVYTQYF. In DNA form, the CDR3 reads TGTGCCAGCAGTTCGAGTGCCAGCGAACGCGTGTATACGCAGTATTTT.

The CDR3 reads CASSLLPLVGHGYTF. The CDR3 DNA is TGTGCCAGCAGTTTGCTTCCCCTTGTCGGTCATGGCTACACCTTC. The gene calls are TRBV27 and TRBJ1-2, with D uncertain. CDR3 size: 15 residues. From germline, CDR1 is MNHEY and CDR2 SMNVEV (reference sequence). Between the trimmed V and J ends, which lost 3 bases and 6 bases, there was a span of 17 bases.

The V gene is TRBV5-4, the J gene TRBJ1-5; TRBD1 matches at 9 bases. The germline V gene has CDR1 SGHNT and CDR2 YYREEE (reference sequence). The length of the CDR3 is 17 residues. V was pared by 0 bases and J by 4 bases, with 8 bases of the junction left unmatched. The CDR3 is CASSLGGSTGGNQPQHF. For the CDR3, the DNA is TGTGCCAGCAGCTTGGGAGGATCGACAGGGGGGAATCAGCCCCAGCATTTT. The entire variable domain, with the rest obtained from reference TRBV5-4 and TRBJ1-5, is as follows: ETGVTQSPTHLIKTRGQQVTLRCSSQSGHNTVSWYQQALGQGPQFIFQYYREEENGRGNFPPRFSGLQFPNYSSELNVNALELDDSALYLCASSLGGSTGGNQPQHFGDGTRLSIL.

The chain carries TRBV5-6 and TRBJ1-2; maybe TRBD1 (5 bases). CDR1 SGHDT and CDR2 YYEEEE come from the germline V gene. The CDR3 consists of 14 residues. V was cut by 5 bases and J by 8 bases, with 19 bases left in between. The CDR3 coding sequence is TGTGCCAGCAGGGCGGCGGGAGGGGCAGGAGGCTACACCTTC. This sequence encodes CASRAAGGAGGYTF.

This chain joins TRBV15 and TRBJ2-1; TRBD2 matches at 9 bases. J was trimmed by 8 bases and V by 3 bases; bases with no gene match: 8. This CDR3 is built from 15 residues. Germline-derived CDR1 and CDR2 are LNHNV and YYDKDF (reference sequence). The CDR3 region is CATSSAAGGSDEQFF. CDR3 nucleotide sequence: TGTGCCACCAGCAGCGCAGCGGGGGGTAGTGATGAGCAGTTCTTC.

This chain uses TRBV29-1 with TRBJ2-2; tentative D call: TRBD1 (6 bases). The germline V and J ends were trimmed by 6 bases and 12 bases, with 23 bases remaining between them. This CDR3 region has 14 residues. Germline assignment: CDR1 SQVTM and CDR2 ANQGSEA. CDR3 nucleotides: TGCAGCGTGTCACCGGGACAAGTACCGGGGAAGCTGTTTTTT. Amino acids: CSVSPGQVPGKLFF.

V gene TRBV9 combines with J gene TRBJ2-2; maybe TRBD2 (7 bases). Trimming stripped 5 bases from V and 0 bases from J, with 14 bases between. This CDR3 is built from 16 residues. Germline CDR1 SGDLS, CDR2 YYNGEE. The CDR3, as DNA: TGTGCCAGCAGGAGGGGAGGGGGGCCGAACACCGGGGAGCTGTTTTTT. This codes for CASRRGGGPNTGELFF.

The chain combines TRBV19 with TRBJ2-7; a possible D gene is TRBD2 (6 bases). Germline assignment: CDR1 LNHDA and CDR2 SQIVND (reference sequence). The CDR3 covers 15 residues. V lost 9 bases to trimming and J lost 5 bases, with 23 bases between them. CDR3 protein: CARRGTRRTNDEQYF. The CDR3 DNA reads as TGTGCCAGAAGGGGTACCCGTAGGACTAACGACGAGCAGTACTTC.

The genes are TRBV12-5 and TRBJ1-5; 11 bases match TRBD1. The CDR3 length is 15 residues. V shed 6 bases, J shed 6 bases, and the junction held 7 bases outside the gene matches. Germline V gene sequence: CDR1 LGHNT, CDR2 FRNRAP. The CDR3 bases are TGTGCTAGTGGGTCGGGACAGGGGGTTAGTCAGCCCCAGCATTTT. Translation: CASGSGQGVSQPQHF.

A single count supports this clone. CDR3 protein: CASSFGQVVRYGYTF. In DNA, the CDR3 is TGTGCCAGCAGCTTCGGACAGGTGGTTCGCTATGGCTACACCTTC. The chain couples TRBV7-9 to TRBJ1-2, with TRBD1 matching over 7 bases. This CDR3 comprises 15 residues. V shed 3 bases and J 4 bases; nucleotides not matched to a gene: 8. CDR1 is SEHNR and CDR2 is FQNEAQ in the germline V gene (reference sequence).

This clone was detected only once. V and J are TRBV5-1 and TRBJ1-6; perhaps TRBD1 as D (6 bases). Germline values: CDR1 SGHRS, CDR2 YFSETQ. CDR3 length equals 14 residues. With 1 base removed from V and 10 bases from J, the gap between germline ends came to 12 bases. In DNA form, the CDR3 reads TGCGCCAGCAGCTTGAACAGGGATGGGTCACCCCTCCACTTT. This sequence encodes CASSLNRDGSPLHF.

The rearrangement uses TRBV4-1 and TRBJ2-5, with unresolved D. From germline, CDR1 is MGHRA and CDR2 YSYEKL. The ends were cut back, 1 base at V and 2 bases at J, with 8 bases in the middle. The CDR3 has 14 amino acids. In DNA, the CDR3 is TGCGCCAGCAGCCAAGGCAGCGTACAAGAGACCCAGTACTTC. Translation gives CASSQGSVQETQYF.

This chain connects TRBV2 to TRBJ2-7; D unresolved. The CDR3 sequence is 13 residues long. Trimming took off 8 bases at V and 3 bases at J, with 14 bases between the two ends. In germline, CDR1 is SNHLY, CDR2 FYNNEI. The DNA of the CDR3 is TGTGCCAGCTTCATGAGACATAACTACGAGCAGTACTTC. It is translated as CASFMRHNYEQYF.

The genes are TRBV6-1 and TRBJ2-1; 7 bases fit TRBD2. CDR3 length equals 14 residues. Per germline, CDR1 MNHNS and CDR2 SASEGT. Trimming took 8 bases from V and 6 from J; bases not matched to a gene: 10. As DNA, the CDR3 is TGTGCCAGCTTGGGAGGGCCCTACATCAATGAGCAGTTCTTC. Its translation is CASLGGPYINEQFF.

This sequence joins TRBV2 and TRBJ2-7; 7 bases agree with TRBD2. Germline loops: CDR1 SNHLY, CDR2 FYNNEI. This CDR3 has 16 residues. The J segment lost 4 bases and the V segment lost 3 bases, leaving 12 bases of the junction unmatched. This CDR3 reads CASSEQGLAAEYEQYF. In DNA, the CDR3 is TGTGCCAGCAGTGAGCAAGGTCTAGCGGCGGAATACGAGCAGTACTTC.

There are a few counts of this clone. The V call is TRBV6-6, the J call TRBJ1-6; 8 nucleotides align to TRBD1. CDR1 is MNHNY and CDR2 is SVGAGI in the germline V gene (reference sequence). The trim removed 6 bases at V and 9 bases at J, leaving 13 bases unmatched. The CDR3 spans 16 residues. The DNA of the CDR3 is TGTGCCAGCAGCCTAGGACAGGGAGGTTCTACTTCACCCCTCCACTTT. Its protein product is CASSLGQGGSTSPLHF.

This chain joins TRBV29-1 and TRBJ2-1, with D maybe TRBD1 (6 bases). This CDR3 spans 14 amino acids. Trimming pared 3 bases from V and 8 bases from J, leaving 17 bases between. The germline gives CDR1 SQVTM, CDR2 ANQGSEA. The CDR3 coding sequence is TGCAGCGTTGACAGGGGCGCGGTGATCGATGAGCAGTTCTTC. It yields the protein CSVDRGAVIDEQFF.

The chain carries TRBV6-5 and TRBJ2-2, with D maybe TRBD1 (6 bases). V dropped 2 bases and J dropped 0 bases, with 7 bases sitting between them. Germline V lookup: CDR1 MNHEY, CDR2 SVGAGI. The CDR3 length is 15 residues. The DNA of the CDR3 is TGTGCCAGCAGTTACGGGACAACGAACACCGGGGAGCTGTTTTTT. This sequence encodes CASSYGTTNTGELFF.